The next 9 T cell receptor beta chains were all read from a single sample in a study of shared clonotypes between healthy human individuals. The table came from immunoSEQ multiplex PCR; TCRdb's copy has only in-frame clones and leaves some out. The profile shows 1.5 million to 2.5 million clones, approximately 94% of them singletons. CD45RO-negative, CCR7-positively selected cells formed the naive CD8 fraction, excluding terminally differentiated effector memory CD45RA+ cells. The sequenced material came from naive CD8+ T cells sorted from blood. The receptor set was obtained from a man younger than 30 in good health.

V gene TRBV7-9 combines with J gene TRBJ2-7; tentatively, D is TRBD1 (6 bases). Germline assignment: CDR1 SEHNR and CDR2 FQNEAQ (reference sequence). Trimming took off 5 bases at V and 6 bases at J, with 17 bases between the two ends. The CDR3 totals 14 residues. The CDR3, as DNA: TGTGCCAGCAGCCACCTTCCCGGACAGTCCGAGCAGTACTTC. Its protein product is CASSHLPGQSEQYF.

The V call is TRBV6-1, the J call TRBJ1-2; the D gene is possibly TRBD1 (6 bases). Germline V gene data show CDR1 as MNHNS and CDR2 as SASEGT. Deletions cut 3 bases from V and 6 bases from J, with 14 bases between. This CDR3 spans 14 amino acids. CDR3 nucleotide sequence: TGTGCCAGCAGTGACTTAGCAGGGGCCCATGGCTACACCTTC. Translation: CASSDLAGAHGYTF.

This chain joins TRBV5-4 and TRBJ1-1; 11 bases line up with TRBD1. Germline trimming cut 4 bases from V and 8 bases from J; bases unmatched to any gene: 10. CDR1 and CDR2 (germline): SGHNT, YYREEE (reference sequence). The CDR3 loop spans 15 amino acids. CDR3 loop: CASSAIRDRGEEAFF. CDR3 nucleotides: TGTGCCAGCAGCGCAATCCGGGACAGGGGGGAAGAAGCTTTCTTT. Supplemented by reference TRBV5-4 and TRBJ1-1, the full variable domain reads ETGVTQSPTHLIKTRGQQVTLRCSSQSGHNTVSWYQQALGQGPQFIFQYYREEENGRGNFPPRFSGLQFPNYSSELNVNALELDDSALYLCASSAIRDRGEEAFFGQGTRLTVV.

The genes are TRBV27 and TRBJ2-7; D is unresolved. Germline CDR1 MNHEY, CDR2 SMNVEV (reference sequence). CDR3 length: 13 residues. V lost 0 bases to trimming and J lost 6 bases, with 9 bases between them. This CDR3 is CASSLSEEGEQYF. For the CDR3, the DNA is TGTGCCAGCAGTTTATCCGAGGAAGGCGAGCAGTACTTC.

V and J are TRBV29-1 and TRBJ2-2; TRBD2 is a possible D gene (5 bases). The CDR3 runs 12 residues. Germline V lookup: CDR1 SQVTM, CDR2 ANQGSEA. V shed 6 bases and J shed 6 bases, with 11 bases lying between them. The CDR3 nucleotides read TGCAGCGTCAGAGAGGGTGCCGGGGAGCTGTTTTTT. It is translated as CSVREGAGELFF.

The chain recombines TRBV15 with TRBJ2-5; perhaps TRBD2 as D (6 bases). The V gene lost 4 bases and the J gene lost 2 bases, with 17 bases spanning the gap. Germline CDR1 reads LNHNV; CDR2 reads YYDKDF (reference sequence). The CDR3 has 16 residues. The CDR3, as DNA: TGTGCCACCAGCACGTCCCGGGACTGGCCACAAGAGACCCAGTACTTC. This gives the protein CATSTSRDWPQETQYF.

The V gene is TRBV11-2, the J gene TRBJ2-7, with 7 bases aligning to TRBD2. V dropped 3 bases and J dropped 6; count of bases not matched to a gene: 5. This CDR3 has 13 residues. The germline gives CDR1 SGHAT, CDR2 FQNNGV. The CDR3 coding sequence is TGTGCCAGCAGCTTCCTAGCGGAGGGCGAGCAGTACTTC. Encoded protein: CASSFLAEGEQYF.

The chain combines TRBV4-1 with TRBJ1-5; no clear D. Per germline, CDR1 MGHRA and CDR2 YSYEKL. Trimming took 0 bases from V and 6 from J, leaving 9 bases between them. The CDR3 spans 14 residues. CDR3 DNA: TGCGCCAGCAGCCAAGATAGTGATGGTCAGCCCCAGCATTTT. Amino acid sequence: CASSQDSDGQPQHF.

V usage is TRBV30 and J usage is TRBJ2-1; D uncertain. The length of the CDR3 is 13 residues. Germline V lookup: CDR1 GTSNPN, CDR2 SVGIG (reference sequence). The ends were cut back, 2 bases at V and 3 bases at J, with 8 bases in the middle. CDR3 nucleotides: TGTGCCTGGAGTCTAACTCACTACAATGAGCAGTTCTTC. Protein: CAWSLTHYNEQFF.